Sequencing of this T cell receptor (beta chain) was carried out in a study of blood T cell repertoires in COVID-19. Background on the study: There were acute and convalescent COVID-19 samples, and they came from the United States, Italy and Spain. In each case, the material was cDNA or gDNA derived from T cells, B-cell-depleted T cells, or PBMCs.

A single count supports this clone. The V end was cut by 5 bases, the J end by 1 base, with 20 bases between. The CDR3 runs to 17 residues. Germline CDR1 SGHTA, CDR2 FQGNSA. Produced via immunoSEQ multiplex PCR; TCRdb's table is partial and in-frame only. Of more than 60,000 clones in the sample, about 83% were seen once. The receptor comes from a man in his forties or fifties with acute or convalescent COVID-19. Sequencing was performed on peripheral blood. The chain recombines TRBV7-2 with TRBJ1-1; TRBD1 might be the D (5 bases). The DNA of the CDR3 is TGTGCCAGCAGCACCGGCGGATATGGGGCTCGGAACACTGAAGCTTTCTTT. This encodes CASSTGGYGARNTEAFF.